A selection of T cell receptor beta chains follows, all from one sample in a study of T cells after yellow fever vaccination. TCRdb used MiXCR to reprocess the 5' RACE reads, holding one entry per CDR3 protein. The sample yields fewer than 400,000 distinct CDR3 sequences, about 6% seen once. The source material was PBMCs, sampled 5 days after the yellow fever booster vaccination. These receptors all come from a young man who received the YFV17D yellow fever vaccine. Both conserved end residues are part of each CDR3. D genes are given only for firm matches. Not every row has a clone size; where given, it reads once, few, many or a size class.

CASSPRGQNTGELFF,TGTGCCAGCAGCCCCCGGGGACAGAACACCGGGGAGCTGTTTTTT,TRBJ2-2,few,-,TRBV11-3
CASSLFKLATDTQYF,TGTGCCAGCAGTTTATTTAAGTTGGCGACAGATACGCAGTATTTT,TRBJ2-3,-,-,TRBV27
CASGQGTPYF,TGTGCCAGCGGTCAGGGGACACCGTACTTC,TRBJ2-7,-,-,TRBV2
CATSFRQLGDEQFF,TGTGCCACCAGCTTCCGACAGCTAGGGGATGAGCAGTTCTTC,TRBJ2-1,few,-,TRBV15
CASSYSPGVHEQFF,TGTGCCAGCAGTTACTCTCCCGGTGTGCATGAGCAGTTCTTC,TRBJ2-1,-,-,TRBV6-5
CASSSYTYNEQFF,TGCGCCAGCAGTTCCTATACCTACAATGAGCAGTTCTTC,TRBJ2-1,many,-,TRBV5-1
CSAMDRGRYNEQFF,TGCAGTGCCATGGACAGGGGGAGGTACAATGAGCAGTTCTTC,TRBJ2-1,-,TRBD1,TRBV20-1
CASSPTPGVEQFF,TGTGCCAGCTCACCAACCCCGGGCGTGGAGCAGTTCTTC,TRBJ2-1,few,-,TRBV18
CASSFQGRGGNEQFF,TGTGCCAGCAGTTTCCAGGGCAGGGGTGGTAATGAGCAGTTCTTC,TRBJ2-1,many,-,TRBV12-3/TRBV12-4
CASSRSVYYNEQFF,TGTGCCAGCAGCCGGAGTGTCTACTACAATGAGCAGTTCTTC,TRBJ2-1,many,-,TRBV7-2
CASSEIRLAGDTQYF,TGTGCCAGCAGTGAAATTCGACTAGCGGGAGATACGCAGTATTTT,TRBJ2-3,-,TRBD2,TRBV2
CASSYHLSWTETYEQYF,TGTGCCAGCAGCTACCACCTTTCCTGGACTGAGACCTACGAGCAGTACTTC,TRBJ2-7,many,-,TRBV7-8
CASTWDRTYEQYF,TGTGCCAGCACCTGGGACCGCACCTACGAGCAGTACTTC,TRBJ2-7,-,-,TRBV12-3/TRBV12-4
CAIQPSQETQYF,TGTGCCATCCAGCCTAGTCAAGAGACCCAGTACTTC,TRBJ2-5,few,-,TRBV7-8
CASSVGLQETQYF,TGTGCCAGCAGCGTCGGGTTACAAGAGACCCAGTACTTC,TRBJ2-5,many,-,TRBV9
CASSVEVTGELFF,TGTGCCAGCAGCGTCGAAGTAACCGGGGAGCTGTTTTTT,TRBJ2-2,many,-,TRBV9
CASSPAIWGKAGEKLFF,TGTGCCAGCAGCCCCGCCATTTGGGGCAAGGCCGGCGAAAAACTGTTTTTT,TRBJ1-4,many,-,TRBV7-9
CASSYGGLAPSYNEQFF,TGTGCCAGCAGTTACGGCGGGCTGGCCCCCTCCTACAATGAGCAGTTCTTC,TRBJ2-1,many,-,TRBV6-5
CAWSHYNGGRGYTF,TGTGCCTGGAGCCATTATAATGGGGGTCGTGGCTACACCTTC,TRBJ1-2,few,-,TRBV30
CASSSSRGNTGELFF,TGCGCCAGCAGCTCGAGTCGGGGAAACACCGGGGAGCTGTTTTTT,TRBJ2-2,many,-,TRBV5-1
CASSFNGRVTDTQYF,TGTGCCAGCAGTTTTAACGGGAGGGTCACAGATACGCAGTATTTT,TRBJ2-3,-,TRBD2,TRBV28
CATRGTRDGDEQFF,TGTGCCACCCGGGGGACTAGGGATGGGGATGAGCAGTTCTTC,TRBJ2-1,few,TRBD2,TRBV5-4
CSVAPGTSNPGELFF,TGCAGCGTTGCCCCCGGGACTAGCAATCCCGGGGAGCTGTTTTTT,TRBJ2-2,few,TRBD2,TRBV29-1
CSARIVAEQFF,TGCAGTGCCAGGATCGTCGCTGAGCAGTTCTTC,TRBJ2-1,few,-,TRBV20-1
CATSSKGLANNEQFF,TGTGCCACCAGCAGCAAGGGACTAGCGAACAATGAGCAGTTCTTC,TRBJ2-1,-,TRBD2,TRBV15